This entry describes one TCR beta chain. The antigen remains unidentified. This entry comes from a study of cytomegalovirus exposure and HLA in healthy donors. With 60 Vbeta and 13 Jbeta primers, the PCR was carried out. Assay used: immunoSEQ multiplex PCR; TCRdb lists only in-frame clones, some missing. Of roughly 95,000 clones listed, roughly four fifths are singletons. General study results and limits: A later analysis linked a missense DCLRE1C variant to TCR beta V- and J-gene trimming.

Trimming stripped 4 bases from V and 1 base from J, with 13 bases between. This CDR3 is 15 amino acids long. Germline-derived CDR1 and CDR2 are MDHEN and SYDVKM. The material sequenced was PBMCs. The source of this sequence is a man aged 25 to 45 in good health and CMV-seropositive. V is TRBV28 and J is TRBJ1-1; a possible D gene is TRBD1 (5 bases). In DNA, the CDR3 is TGTGCCAGCAGTTCCCCCCGCGGGGGGAACACTGAAGCTTTCTTT. It yields the protein CASSSPRGGNTEAFF.